This TCR beta chain came from a study of blood T cell repertoires in COVID-19. At the level of the study: Researchers got acute and convalescent COVID-19 samples from the United States, Italy and Spain. In each case, the material was cDNA or gDNA derived from T cells, B-cell-depleted T cells, or PBMCs.

Under the authors' procedure: Estimation of nucleated cell counts relied on the amplification of reference gene primers. TCRdb keeps only in-frame clones here, not all; method: immunoSEQ multiplex PCR. V and J calls and clone size are given by that table; D and trimming were obtained from the DNA. In the table there are about 130,000 clones, roughly three quarters of which are singletons. The clonotype comes from a man in his forties or fifties with active or convalescent COVID-19. The sample taken for sequencing was peripheral blood.

This chain's CDR3 is CASSVGDRSSNEQFF. As DNA, the CDR3 is TGTGCCAGCAGCGTAGGGGACAGGAGCTCCAATGAGCAGTTCTTC. The V and J genes are TRBV9 and TRBJ2-1; the match to TRBD1 covers 8 bases. The germline V gene has CDR1 SGDLS and CDR2 YYNGEE. Trimming cost V 0 bases and J 6 bases; bases outside gene matches: 5. CDR3 length: 15 amino acids.